Each of the 16 T cell receptor beta chains below was sequenced from the same sample in a study of cytotoxic CD8 clonotypes in ibrutinib-treated CLL. Here immunoSEQ multiplex PCR was the method, and the copy in TCRdb shows in-frame clones only, minus some. The repertoire holds about 140,000 clones, 85% to 95% seen once, with 9.5% to 14% in the top ten. The input for sequencing was PBMCs, taken after 12 months of ibrutinib treatment. Receptor source: a human donor with chronic lymphocytic leukemia.

The V and J genes are TRBV4-3 and TRBJ2-3; D gene uncertain. Germline V CDR1 and CDR2: LGHNA, YSLEER. The V end lost 0 bases, the J end lost 4 bases, and 8 bases lay between the germline ends. CDR3 length equals 14 residues. In DNA, the CDR3 is TGCGCCAGCAGCCAAGATTTTAGGCCAGATACGCAGTATTTT. It is translated as CASSQDFRPDTQYF.

The V and J genes are TRBV5-6 and TRBJ1-4; TRBD1 matches 11 bases. Unmatched junction bases numbered 10, after V lost 1 base and J lost 11 bases. This CDR3 contains 16 residues. Germline assignment: CDR1 SGHDT and CDR2 YYEEEE. CDR3 residues: CASSLKLIGTGGKLFF. CDR3 coding DNA: TGTGCCAGCAGCTTGAAGTTAATAGGGACAGGGGGTAAACTGTTTTTT. Using reference TRBV5-6 and TRBJ1-4 for the parts outside the CDR3, the full variable domain is DAGVTQSPTHLIKTRGQQVTLRCSPKSGHDTVSWYQQALGQGPQFIFQYYEEEERQRGNFPDRFSGHQFPNYSSELNVNALLLGDSALYLCASSLKLIGTGGKLFFGSGTQLSVL.

This sequence joins TRBV28 and TRBJ1-5; D possibly corresponds to TRBD1 (5 bases). The CDR3 loop spans 16 amino acids. Germline V gene sequence: CDR1 MDHEN, CDR2 SYDVKM. Deletions cut 3 bases from V and 8 bases from J, with 20 bases between. The CDR3 loop reads CASSFSDKGGRKPQHF. As DNA, the CDR3 is TGTGCCAGCAGTTTTTCGGACAAGGGAGGGAGGAAGCCCCAGCATTTT.

V and J are TRBV6-1 and TRBJ2-5; D possibly corresponds to TRBD2 (5 bases). Looked up from germline, CDR1 is MNHNS and CDR2 is SASEGT. The CDR3 spans 16 residues. Trimming removed 1 base from V and 2 bases from J, with 14 bases in between. CDR3 amino acids: CASSEGVGEVQETQYF. The CDR3 coding sequence is TGTGCCAGCAGTGAAGGGGTGGGAGAGGTTCAAGAGACCCAGTACTTC.

The chain recombines TRBV11-2 with TRBJ2-2, with 7 bases aligning to TRBD1. Germline lookup yields CDR1 SGHAT and CDR2 FQNNGV. V was pared by 6 bases and J by 7 bases, with 8 bases of the junction left unmatched. The CDR3 is 14 residues long. The CDR3 loop reads CASSIQGPVGELFF. CDR3 in DNA: TGTGCCAGCAGTATACAGGGGCCGGTCGGGGAGCTGTTTTTT.

Only one count was recorded for this clone. This chain uses TRBV28 with TRBJ2-2; 9 bases agree with TRBD1. The ends lost 7 bases at V and 3 bases at J; junction bases unmatched: 3. The V gene's germline CDR1 is MDHEN and CDR2 SYDVKM. CDR3 size: 14 residues. As DNA, the CDR3 is TGTGCCAGCACGAGACAGGGGGACACCGGGGAGCTGTTTTTT. Translation gives CASTRQGDTGELFF.

The CDR3 protein is CASIYYSGGSSGNTIYF. DNA of the CDR3: TGTGCCAGCATATATTACAGCGGGGGCAGCTCTGGAAACACCATATATTTT. The V gene is TRBV28, the J gene TRBJ1-3; TRBD1 is a possible D gene (6 bases). CDR3 length: 17 amino acids. Trimming shortened V by 7 bases and J by 0 bases, and 19 bases separated the two germline ends. The germline gives CDR1 MDHEN, CDR2 SYDVKM.

This chain links TRBV11-2 with TRBJ1-2; D ambiguous. Germline values: CDR1 SGHAT, CDR2 FQNNGV. The CDR3 contains 12 residues. V gave up 5 bases and J gave up 6 bases, with 10 bases separating them. CDR3 DNA: TGTGCCAGCAGCCCCAAGACAAATGGCTACACCTTC. Protein: CASSPKTNGYTF.

The chain joins TRBV15 to TRBJ1-5, with unresolved D. The germline CDR1 and CDR2 sequences are LNHNV and YYDKDF (reference sequence). The CDR3 extends over 19 amino acids. V was shortened by 4 bases and J by 0 bases, with 22 bases between the two germline ends. DNA of the CDR3: TGTGCCACCAGCACCACGCCTCCCCGCGGGCTTTATAGCAATCAGCCCCAGCATTTT. It yields the protein CATSTTPPRGLYSNQPQHF.

The CDR3 sequence is CASSSGTDSYEQYF. The CDR3 DNA follows: TGTGCCAGCAGCTCCGGGACAGATTCCTACGAGCAGTACTTC. The V call is TRBV5-8, the J call TRBJ2-7; 7 nucleotides line up with TRBD1. The CDR3 spans 14 residues. V shed 3 bases, J shed 1 base, and the junction held 4 bases outside the gene matches. Per the germline V gene, CDR1 is SGHTS and CDR2 is YDEGEE.

About this clone: One junction end does not reproduce the germline sequence, and a read error may be involved. The chain recombines TRBV7-7 with TRBJ2-7, with D perhaps matching TRBD1 or TRBD2 (5 bases each). Germline loops: CDR1 SSHAT, CDR2 FNYEAQ (reference sequence). CDR3 length: 14 residues. The CDR3 reads CASSLATDSYEQYF. CDR3 nucleotide sequence: TGTGCTAGCAGCTTAGCGACCGACAGTTACGAGCAGTACTTC.

The chain combines TRBV20-1 with TRBJ1-5; D uncertain. The germline V gene encodes CDR1 DFQATT and CDR2 SNEGSKA (reference sequence). The CDR3 is 11 amino acids. This CDR3 is CSAAGNQPQHF. Written as DNA, the CDR3 is TGCAGCGCCGCGGGAAATCAGCCCCAGCATTTT.

This chain joins TRBV29-1 and TRBJ1-2; 7 nucleotides agree with TRBD1. Germline V gives CDR1 SQVTM, CDR2 ANQGSEA. Losses at the gene ends were 2 bases for V and 2 bases for J; bases not matched to a gene: 5. The CDR3 has 14 residues. CDR3 residues: CSVEIEGANYGYTF. CDR3 DNA: TGCAGCGTTGAAATAGAGGGGGCGAACTATGGCTACACCTTC.

The genes are TRBV19 and TRBJ2-1; 8 positions match TRBD2. In germline, CDR1 is LNHDA, CDR2 SQIVND (reference sequence). The CDR3 runs 17 residues. Trimming at V came to 3 bases and at J to 0 bases, leaving 7 bases not matched to a gene. CDR3 coding DNA: TGTGCCAGTAGTATGACCCGGGGGGGGAGCTCCTACAATGAGCAGTTCTTC. Residues: CASSMTRGGSSYNEQFF.

The V and J genes are TRBV6-1 and TRBJ2-7; TRBD1 agrees at 7 bases. CDR3 length equals 15 residues. CDR1 and CDR2 (germline): MNHNS, SASEGT. V lost 0 bases to trimming and J lost 3 bases; unmatched junction nucleotides: 5. Here the CDR3 DNA reads TGTGCCAGCAGTGAAGCCTGGGGGACAGACTACGAGCAGTACTTC. Amino acids: CASSEAWGTDYEQYF.

The CDR3 DNA reads TGTGCCAGCAGCGCGAGTGCAGGGTTAACCGCCTACGAGCAGTACTTC. Amino acid sequence: CASSASAGLTAYEQYF. The V call is TRBV9, the J call TRBJ2-7; D may be TRBD1 (5 bases). The CDR3 sequence is 16 residues long. CDR1 is SGDLS and CDR2 is YYNGEE in the germline V gene. The V and J ends lost 3 bases and 2 bases respectively, with 18 bases between them.